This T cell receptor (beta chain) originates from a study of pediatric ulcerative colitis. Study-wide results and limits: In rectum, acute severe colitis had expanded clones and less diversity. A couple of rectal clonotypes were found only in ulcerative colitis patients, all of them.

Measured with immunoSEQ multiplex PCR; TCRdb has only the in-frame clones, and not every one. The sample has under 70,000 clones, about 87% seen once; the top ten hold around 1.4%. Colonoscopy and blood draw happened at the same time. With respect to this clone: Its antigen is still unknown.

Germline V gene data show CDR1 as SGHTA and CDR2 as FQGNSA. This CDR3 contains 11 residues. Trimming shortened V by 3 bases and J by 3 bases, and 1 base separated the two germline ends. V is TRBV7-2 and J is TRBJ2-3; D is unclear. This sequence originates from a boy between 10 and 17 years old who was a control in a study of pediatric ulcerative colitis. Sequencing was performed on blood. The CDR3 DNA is TGTGCCAGCAGCTTTACAGATACGCAGTATTTT. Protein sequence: CASSFTDTQYF.